A single sample gave rise to the 12 T cell receptor beta chains below, sequenced in a study of T-cell reconstitution after alpha-beta-depleted transplantation in children. The library targeted TCRbeta and was prepared with unique molecular identifiers. TCRdb independently ran MiXCR on the PCR reads; one entry per CDR3 protein. The sample records roughly 150,000 distinct CDR3 sequences, around 10% being singletons. Sequenced material: PBMCs, taken before TCRalphabeta/CD19-depleted stem cell transplant. These receptors came from a boy between 2 and 10 years old with acute myeloid leukemia, due to receive a stem cell transplant.

This clonotype has a count of ten or more. V usage is TRBV6-1 and J usage is TRBJ2-3; maybe TRBD1 (6 bases). This CDR3 region has 17 residues. Germline V gene sequence: CDR1 MNHNS, CDR2 SASEGT. V lost 7 bases and J lost 3, with 23 bases in between. CDR3 loop: CASTYARGGPGTDTQYF. The CDR3 DNA reads TGTGCCAGCACCTACGCCAGGGGCGGACCAGGGACAGATACGCAGTATTTT.

Ten or more counts support this clonotype. The V gene is TRBV28, the J gene TRBJ2-5; 8 positions agree with TRBD1. The CDR3 extends over 13 amino acids. Germline CDR1 reads MDHEN; CDR2 reads SYDVKM. The J segment lost 5 bases and the V segment lost 2 bases, leaving 1 base of the junction unmatched. The CDR3 protein is CASSLQGAETQYF. In DNA form, the CDR3 reads TGTGCCAGCAGTTTACAGGGGGCCGAGACCCAGTACTTC.

This clonotype came up many times. The V gene is TRBV24-1, the J gene TRBJ2-2; possible D gene TRBD1, 5 bases. This CDR3 has 14 residues. Germline CDR1 is KGHDR and CDR2 is SFDVKD. V lost 10 bases and J lost 4, with 15 bases in between. CDR3 bases: TGTGCCACTCAGGGAACAGGAATCACCGGGGAGCTGTTTTTT. Its translation is CATQGTGITGELFF.

This clonotype has a handful of counts. The chain couples TRBV28 to TRBJ1-1; D remains ambiguous. Trimming stripped 11 bases from V and 0 bases from J, with 16 bases between. This CDR3 is 14 amino acids long. Looked up from germline, CDR1 is MDHEN and CDR2 is SYDVKM. The CDR3 DNA reads TGTGCCGGCCGGCCGGATGACCTGAACACTGAAGCTTTCTTT. This codes for CAGRPDDLNTEAFF.

This clonotype was observed many times. The chain combines TRBV7-6 with TRBJ2-2, with TRBD1 identical over 7 bases. The CDR3 contains 19 residues. CDR1 and CDR2 (germline): SGHVS, FNYEAQ. V gave up 7 bases and J gave up 0 bases; unmatched junction bases: 17. CDR3: CASKSQGGRELTNTGELFF. CDR3 sequence (DNA): TGTGCCAGCAAATCCCAAGGGGGCAGGGAGTTAACGAACACCGGGGAGCTGTTTTTT. The full variable domain, its missing parts supplied by reference TRBV7-6 and TRBJ2-2, is GAGVSQSPRYKVTKRGQDVALRCDPISGHVSLYWYRQALGQGPEFLTYFNYEAQQDKSGLPNDRFSAERPEGSISTLTIQRTEQRDSAMYRCASKSQGGRELTNTGELFFGEGSRLTVL.

At least ten counts were recorded for this clonotype. This chain links TRBV19 with TRBJ1-4, with D hard to call. Germline values: CDR1 LNHDA, CDR2 SQIVND (reference sequence). Trimming shortened V by 4 bases and J by 6 bases, and 15 bases separated the two germline ends. The CDR3 covers 15 residues. CDR3 sequence: CASSTRRFSYEKLFF. Written as DNA, the CDR3 is TGTGCCAGTAGTACCCGGAGGTTCTCATATGAAAAACTGTTTTTT.

This clonotype was seen at least ten times. The chain uses TRBV19 and TRBJ1-1, with D hard to call. Germline V gene lookup returns CDR1 LNHDA and CDR2 SQIVND (reference sequence). Trimming stripped 11 bases from V and 1 base from J, with 8 bases between. The CDR3 extends over 11 amino acids. The CDR3 DNA reads as TGTGCCTCCCTAGCGAACACTGAAGCTTTCTTT. As protein: CASLANTEAFF. Combining the CDR3 with reference TRBV19 and TRBJ1-1 gives the whole variable domain DGGITQSPKYLFRKEGQNVTLSCEQNLNHDAMYWYRQDPGQGLRLIYYSQIVNDFQKGDIAEGYSVSREKKESFPLTVTSAQKNPTAFYLCASLANTEAFFGQGTRLTVV.

This clonotype was detected many times. This chain joins TRBV28 and TRBJ2-7; 8 bases are shared with TRBD1. The junction had 12 bases not matched to a gene; V was cut back by 8 bases and J by 3 bases. Germline V lookup: CDR1 MDHEN, CDR2 SYDVKM. CDR3 length equals 15 residues. This chain's CDR3 is CASADIGTGFYEQYV. CDR3 coding DNA: TGTGCCAGCGCGGATATCGGGACAGGCTTCTACGAGCAGTACGTC.

At least ten counts were recorded for this clonotype. The chain uses TRBV7-2 and TRBJ2-1; 9 nucleotides align to TRBD2. Germline CDR1 SGHTA, CDR2 FQGNSA. This CDR3 has 15 amino acids. V lost 3 bases to trimming and J lost 7 bases; unmatched junction nucleotides: 7. The CDR3 nucleotides read TGTGCCAGCAGCTTTTCGGCTAGCGGGAAAAATGAGCAGTTCTTC. Translating gives CASSFSASGKNEQFF.

This clonotype was picked up many times. The V call is TRBV9, the J call TRBJ2-5, with TRBD2 as a possible D gene (6 bases). This CDR3 has 16 residues. The V end lost 0 bases, the J end lost 5 bases, and 17 bases lay between the germline ends. From germline, CDR1 is SGDLS and CDR2 YYNGEE. The CDR3 reads CASSVGVAEDVETQYF. The CDR3 DNA reads as TGTGCCAGCAGCGTAGGAGTAGCGGAAGACGTTGAGACCCAGTACTTC.

Details on this clonotype: The germline gene is not matched at one end of the junction; a read error may be the cause. The chain joins TRBV14 to TRBJ1-2; a possible D gene is TRBD1 (5 bases). This CDR3 has 15 residues. Germline lookup yields CDR1 SGHDN and CDR2 FVKESK. The CDR3 region is CASSQVSPGFYGYNF. CDR3 nucleotides: TGTGCCAGCAGCCAAGTATCCCCAGGGTTCTATGGCTACAACTTC.

This clonotype was picked up many times. The chain employs TRBV7-8 and TRBJ2-4, with D tentatively TRBD2 (5 bases). Trimming took 1 base from V and 8 from J, leaving 12 bases between them. CDR1 is SGHVS and CDR2 is FQNEAQ in the germline V gene. The CDR3 runs 14 residues. CDR3 protein: CASSLGGLGDIQYF. The CDR3 DNA sequence: TGTGCCAGCAGCTTAGGAGGGCTTGGGGACATTCAGTACTTC.